This T cell receptor beta chain originates from a study of cytomegalovirus exposure and HLA in healthy donors. Broader study findings: Common viral pathogens were later found to be apparently linked to several of the most significant clusters.

The germline V gene has CDR1 KGHSH and CDR2 LQKENI. The CDR3 extends over 13 amino acids. Trimming left V 6 bases short and J 7 bases short, with 13 bases between. As to this clone: The target antigen is unknown.

PCR involved 60 Vbeta and 13 Jbeta primers. Assay: immunoSEQ multiplex PCR; the TCRdb copy retains only in-frame clones and omits some. This table has around 63,000 clones, approximately 78% appearing once. The chain has TRBV18 and TRBJ1-5; D gene ambiguous. The sequenced material came from PBMCs. The sequence was obtained from a man aged 35 to 55 in good health and CMV-seronegative. For the CDR3, the DNA is TGTGCCAGCTCGTCAGACATACAACAGCCCCAGCATTTT. This sequence encodes CASSSDIQQPQHF.